Below are 4 T cell receptor beta chains sequenced from a single sample in a study of human T cells and chemical hapten exposure. Time point defined: patch test 1, 2 weeks after DPC sensitization. Sample treatment: therapeutic diphenylcyclopropenone sensitization with weekly scalp DPC. TCRdb used MiXCR to reprocess the RACE reads, holding one entry per CDR3 protein. The profile shows tens of thousands of distinct CDR3 sequences, 7.5% to 10% of them singletons. This material consisted of whole blood, taken in connection with sensitization to the hapten diphenylcyclopropenone (DPC). The receptors originated from a woman aged 40 to 50 with alopecia areata. Some clones in this sample may be carry-over from other donors' samples.

This rearrangement joins TRBV28 to TRBJ2-7; possibly TRBD1 or TRBD2 for D (6 bases each). Trimming left V 7 bases short and J 6 bases short, with 19 bases between. The CDR3 length is 14 residues. Germline V CDR1 and CDR2: MDHEN, SYDVKM. CDR3 loop: CASTPRGPRREQYF. CDR3 coding DNA: TGTGCCAGCACTCCTCGGGGGCCCCGCCGCGAGCAGTACTTC.

This clonotype was observed many times. The chain employs TRBV28 and TRBJ2-5; D call uncertain. V was clipped by 5 bases and J by 1 base, with 23 bases between them. Germline CDR1 MDHEN, CDR2 SYDVKM. The CDR3 runs to 18 residues. CDR3 in DNA: TGTGCCAGCAGTCCCTCCTCATACCTTGGGTCCATCCAAGAGACCCAGTACTTC. Amino acids: CASSPSSYLGSIQETQYF.

This clonotype has a count of ten or more. The chain recombines TRBV7-2 with TRBJ2-3, with TRBD1 as a possible D gene (6 bases). CDR1 is SGHTA, CDR2 FQGNSA, per germline. This CDR3 has 17 amino acids. The germline V and J ends were trimmed by 6 bases and 2 bases, with 21 bases remaining between them. Here the CDR3 DNA reads TGTGCCAGCAGGCTTTTCCCACAGGGTTTAACCACAGATACGCAGTATTTT. Its protein product is CASRLFPQGLTTDTQYF.

This clonotype was observed many times. The V gene is TRBV4-2, the J gene TRBJ1-1, with 8 bases identical to TRBD1. J lost 7 bases, V lost 4 bases, and 20 bases had no gene match. The CDR3 covers 18 residues. CDR1 and CDR2 (germline): LGHNA, YNFKEQ. In DNA, the CDR3 is TGTGCCAGCAGCCGGGATACCGACAGGGGACGGGGGCACGGTGAAGCTTTCTTT. Amino acid sequence: CASSRDTDRGRGHGEAFF.